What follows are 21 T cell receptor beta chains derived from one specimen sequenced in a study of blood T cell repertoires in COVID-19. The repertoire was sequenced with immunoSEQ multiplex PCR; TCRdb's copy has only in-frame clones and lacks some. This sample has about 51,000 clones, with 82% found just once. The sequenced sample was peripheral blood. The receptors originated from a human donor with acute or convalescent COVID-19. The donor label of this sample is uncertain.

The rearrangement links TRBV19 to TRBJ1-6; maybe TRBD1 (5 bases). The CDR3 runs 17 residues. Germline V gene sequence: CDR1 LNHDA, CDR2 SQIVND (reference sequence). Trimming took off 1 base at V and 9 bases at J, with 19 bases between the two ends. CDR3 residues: CASSIASITTGGSPLHF. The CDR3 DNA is TGTGCCAGTAGTATAGCGTCAATTACGACCGGGGGTTCACCCCTCCACTTT.

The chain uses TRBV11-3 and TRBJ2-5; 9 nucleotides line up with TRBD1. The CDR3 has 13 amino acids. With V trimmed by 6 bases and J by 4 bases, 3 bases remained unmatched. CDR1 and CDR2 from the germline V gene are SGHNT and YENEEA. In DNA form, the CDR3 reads TGTGCCAGCAGAGCGACAGGGGGAGAGACCCAGTACTTC. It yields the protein CASRATGGETQYF.

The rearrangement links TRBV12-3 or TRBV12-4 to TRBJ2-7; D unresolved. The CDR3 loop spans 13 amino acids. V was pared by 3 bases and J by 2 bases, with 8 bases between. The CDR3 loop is CASSFGLAYEQYF. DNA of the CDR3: TGTGCCAGCAGTTTTGGTCTAGCCTACGAGCAGTACTTC.

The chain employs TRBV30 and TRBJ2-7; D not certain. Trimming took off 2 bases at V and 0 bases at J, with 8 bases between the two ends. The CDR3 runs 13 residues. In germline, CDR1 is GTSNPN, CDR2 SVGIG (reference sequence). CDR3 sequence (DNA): TGTGCCTGGAGTCTTGACAACTCCTACGAGCAGTACTTC. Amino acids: CAWSLDNSYEQYF.

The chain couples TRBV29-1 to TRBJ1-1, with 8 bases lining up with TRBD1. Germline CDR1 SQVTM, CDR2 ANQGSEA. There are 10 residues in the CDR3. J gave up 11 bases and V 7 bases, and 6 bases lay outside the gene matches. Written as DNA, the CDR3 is TGCAGCGCCCGACAGGGGAAGGCTTTCTTT. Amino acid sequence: CSARQGKAFF.

CDR3 sequence: CASSEQTGADNYGYTF. In DNA form, the CDR3 reads TGTGCCAGCAGCGAGCAGACAGGGGCGGATAACTATGGCTACACCTTC. V usage is TRBV9 and J usage is TRBJ1-2, with 8 bases matching TRBD1. CDR1 and CDR2 from the germline V gene are SGDLS and YYNGEE. There are 16 residues in the CDR3. V dropped 3 bases and J dropped 1; count of bases not matched to a gene: 8.

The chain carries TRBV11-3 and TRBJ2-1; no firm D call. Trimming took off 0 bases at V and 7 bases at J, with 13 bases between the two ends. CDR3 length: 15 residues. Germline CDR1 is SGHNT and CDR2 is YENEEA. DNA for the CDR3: TGTGCCAGCAGCTTAGAGTCCAGCGCCCATAATGAGCAGTTCTTC. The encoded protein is CASSLESSAHNEQFF.

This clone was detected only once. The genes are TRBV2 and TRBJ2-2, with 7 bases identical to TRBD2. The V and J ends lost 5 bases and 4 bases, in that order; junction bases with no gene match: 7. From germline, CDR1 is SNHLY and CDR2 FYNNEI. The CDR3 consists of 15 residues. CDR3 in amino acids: CASSMRERGTGELFF. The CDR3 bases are TGTGCCAGCAGTATGCGGGAGCGGGGCACCGGGGAGCTGTTTTTT. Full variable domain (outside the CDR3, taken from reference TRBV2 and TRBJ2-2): EPEVTQTPSHQVTQMGQEVILRCVPISNHLYFYWYRQILGQKVEFLVSFYNNEISEKSEIFDDQFSVERPDGSNFTLKIRSTKLEDSAMYFCASSMRERGTGELFFGEGSRLTVL.

The CDR3 DNA reads as TGTGCCAGTAGTAAGCAGGGGGCGGATCGGACCCAGTACTTC. Its translation: CASSKQGADRTQYF. The chain uses TRBV19 and TRBJ2-5; 8 bases agree with TRBD1. V lost 4 bases to trimming and J lost 7 bases; unmatched junction nucleotides: 8. Per germline, CDR1 LNHDA and CDR2 SQIVND (reference sequence). There are 14 residues in the CDR3. The full variable domain, completed using reference TRBV19 and TRBJ2-5, is DGGITQSPKYLFRKEGQNVTLSCEQNLNHDAMYWYRQDPGQGLRLIYYSQIVNDFQKGDIAEGYSVSREKKESFPLTVTSAQKNPTAFYLCASSKQGADRTQYFGPGTRLLVL.

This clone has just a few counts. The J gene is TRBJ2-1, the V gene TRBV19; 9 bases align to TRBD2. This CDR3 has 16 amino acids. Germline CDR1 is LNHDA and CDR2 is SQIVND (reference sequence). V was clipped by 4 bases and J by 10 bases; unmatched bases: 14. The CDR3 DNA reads TGTGCCAGTAGTAGGATAGGGGCGGGGGGGTTCAGAGAGCAGTTCTTC. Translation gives CASSRIGAGGFREQFF.

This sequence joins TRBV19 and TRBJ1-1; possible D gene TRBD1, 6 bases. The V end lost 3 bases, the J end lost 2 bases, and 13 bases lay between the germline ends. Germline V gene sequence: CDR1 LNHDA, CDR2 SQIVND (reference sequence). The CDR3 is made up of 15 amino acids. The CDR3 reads CASSISGTPNTEAFF. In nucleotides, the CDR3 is TGTGCCAGTAGTATCAGCGGGACACCCAACACTGAAGCTTTCTTT.

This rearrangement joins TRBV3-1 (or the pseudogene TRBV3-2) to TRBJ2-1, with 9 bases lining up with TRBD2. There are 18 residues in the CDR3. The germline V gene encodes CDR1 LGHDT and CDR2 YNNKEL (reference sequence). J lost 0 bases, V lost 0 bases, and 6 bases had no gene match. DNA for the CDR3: TGTGCCAGCAGCCAAGATGTACTAGCGGGTAACTCCTACAATGAGCAGTTCTTC. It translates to CASSQDVLAGNSYNEQFF.

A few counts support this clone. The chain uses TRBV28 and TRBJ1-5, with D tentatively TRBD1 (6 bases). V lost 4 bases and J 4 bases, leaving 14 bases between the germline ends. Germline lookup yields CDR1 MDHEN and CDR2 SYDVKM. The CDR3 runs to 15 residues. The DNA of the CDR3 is TGTGCCAGCAGTTCGGACGGGGGGGCTAATCAGCCCCAGCATTTT. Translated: CASSSDGGANQPQHF.

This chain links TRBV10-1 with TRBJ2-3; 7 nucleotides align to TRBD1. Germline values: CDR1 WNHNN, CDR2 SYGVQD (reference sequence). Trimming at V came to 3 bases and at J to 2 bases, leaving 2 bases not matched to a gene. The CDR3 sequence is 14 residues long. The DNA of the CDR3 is TGCGCCAGCAGTGAAGGGGGCCCCACAGATACGCAGTATTTT. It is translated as CASSEGGPTDTQYF.

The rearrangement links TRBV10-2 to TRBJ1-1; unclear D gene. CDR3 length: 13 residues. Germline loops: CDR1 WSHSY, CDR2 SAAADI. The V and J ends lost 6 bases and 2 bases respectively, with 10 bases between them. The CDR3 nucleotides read TGCGCCAGCAGAGCTACTCCAAACACTGAAGCTTTCTTT. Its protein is CASRATPNTEAFF.

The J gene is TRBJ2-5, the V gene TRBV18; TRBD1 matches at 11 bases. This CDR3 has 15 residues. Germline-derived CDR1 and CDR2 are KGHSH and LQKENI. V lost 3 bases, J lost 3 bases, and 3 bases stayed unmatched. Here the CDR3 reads CASSPRTGGEETQYF. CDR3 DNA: TGTGCCAGCTCACCGCGGACAGGGGGCGAAGAGACCCAGTACTTC.

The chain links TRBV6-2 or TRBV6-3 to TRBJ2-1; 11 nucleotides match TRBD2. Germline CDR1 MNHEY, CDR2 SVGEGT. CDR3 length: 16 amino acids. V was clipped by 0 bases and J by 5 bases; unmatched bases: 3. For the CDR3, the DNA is TGTGCCAGCAGTTACTCCGGGACTAGCGGTCACAATGAGCAGTTCTTC. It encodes CASSYSGTSGHNEQFF.

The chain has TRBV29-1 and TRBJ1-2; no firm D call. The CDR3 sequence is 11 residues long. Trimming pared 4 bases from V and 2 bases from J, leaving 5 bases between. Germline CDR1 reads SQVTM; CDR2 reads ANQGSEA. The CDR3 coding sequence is TGCAGCGTTGCACAGAACTATGGCTACACCTTC. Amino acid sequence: CSVAQNYGYTF. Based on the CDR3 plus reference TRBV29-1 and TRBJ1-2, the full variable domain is SAVISQKPSRDICQRGTSLTIQCQVDSQVTMMFWYRQQPGQSLTLIATANQGSEATYESGFVIDKFPISRPNLTFSTLTVSNMSPEDSSIYLCSVAQNYGYTFGSGTRLTVV.

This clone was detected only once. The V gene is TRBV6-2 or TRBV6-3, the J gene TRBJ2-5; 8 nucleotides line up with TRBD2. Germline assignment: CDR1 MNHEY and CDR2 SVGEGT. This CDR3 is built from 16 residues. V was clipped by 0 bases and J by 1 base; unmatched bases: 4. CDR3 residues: CASSYSRLASQETQYF. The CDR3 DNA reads TGTGCCAGCAGTTACTCGAGACTAGCGAGCCAAGAGACCCAGTACTTC.

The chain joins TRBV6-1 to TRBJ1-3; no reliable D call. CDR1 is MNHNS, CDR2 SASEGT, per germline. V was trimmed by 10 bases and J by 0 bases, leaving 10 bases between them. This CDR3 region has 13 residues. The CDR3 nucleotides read TGTGCCATTACACAGAGCTCTGGAAACACCATATATTTT. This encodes CAITQSSGNTIYF.

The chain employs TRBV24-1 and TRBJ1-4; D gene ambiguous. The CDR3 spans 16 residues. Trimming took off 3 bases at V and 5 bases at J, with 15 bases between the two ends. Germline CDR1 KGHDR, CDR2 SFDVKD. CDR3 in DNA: TGTGCCACCAGTGATCCCCCTCGGGAAGGAAATGAAAAACTGTTTTTT. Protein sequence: CATSDPPREGNEKLFF.